This T cell receptor (beta chain) was identified in a study of T cells expressing NK-cell markers. Study-level background: The sequencing cohort of eight donors included seven HCMV-seropositive individuals and one seronegative individual.

TCRdb re-called the 5' RACE reads; one entry per CDR3 protein, DNA not given. Recorded for this sample: hundreds of thousands of distinct CDR3 sequences. Regarding this clonotype: Its target is not known.

CDR1 SGDLS and CDR2 YYNGEE come from the germline V gene. The CDR3 is 12 residues long. Study-wide findings and caveats: A few of the donors also had these clonotypes leading their CD3+CD56-NKG2C+ fraction.

The sample was blood T cells: a sorted CD56 or NKG2C T cell subset, CD4+ or CD8+ T cells, or bulk PBMC T cells (not recorded which). This sequence originates from a woman aged 18 to 75 in good health. The chain carries TRBV9 and TRBJ1-2. The CDR3 here is CASEGLKNGYTF.